This T cell receptor beta chain was documented in a study of human T cells and chemical hapten exposure. Via MiXCR, TCRdb re-called the RACE reads, giving one row per CDR3 protein. Here the sample spans around 69,000 distinct CDR3 sequences, 9.8% being singletons. This sample's time point: patch test 1, 2 weeks after DPC sensitization. Treatment specified: therapeutic diphenylcyclopropenone sensitization with weekly scalp DPC. This clonotype was detected many times. This sequence originates from a woman in her 40s with alopecia areata. Some clones in this sample may be carry-over from other donors' samples. Sequences were derived from whole blood, sampled in connection with sensitization to the hapten diphenylcyclopropenone (DPC).

The CDR3 sequence: CASTVGRGYSPLHF. For the CDR3, the DNA is TGTGCCAGCACCGTCGGGAGGGGGTATTCACCCCTCCACTTT. This sequence joins TRBV6-5 and TRBJ1-6; possible D gene TRBD1, 6 bases. This CDR3 region has 14 residues. Germline CDR1 reads MNHEY; CDR2 reads SVGAGI. V was trimmed by 7 bases and J by 8 bases, leaving 15 bases between them.